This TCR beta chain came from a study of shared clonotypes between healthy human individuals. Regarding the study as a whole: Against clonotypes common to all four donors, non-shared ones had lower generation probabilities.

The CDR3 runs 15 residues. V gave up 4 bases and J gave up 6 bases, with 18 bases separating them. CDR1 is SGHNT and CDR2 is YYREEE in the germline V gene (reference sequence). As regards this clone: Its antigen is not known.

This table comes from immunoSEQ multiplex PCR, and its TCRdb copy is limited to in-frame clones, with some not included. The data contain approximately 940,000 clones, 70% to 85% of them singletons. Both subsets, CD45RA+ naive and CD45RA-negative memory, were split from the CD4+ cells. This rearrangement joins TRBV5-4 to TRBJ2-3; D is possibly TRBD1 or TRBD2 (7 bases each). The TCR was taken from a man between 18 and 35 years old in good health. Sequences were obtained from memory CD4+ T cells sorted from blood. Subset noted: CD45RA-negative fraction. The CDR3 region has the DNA TGTGCCAGCAGCGGGAGGGACAGAAGGGAGGATACGCAGTATTTT. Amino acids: CASSGRDRREDTQYF.